This T cell receptor (beta chain) was documented in a study of cytomegalovirus exposure and HLA in healthy donors. Study-wide findings and caveats: Compared with the approximately 680-donor mean, an Asian-associated ancestry cluster reportedly had fewer N-insertions, according to a later analysis.

Germline CDR1 SGHDN, CDR2 FVKESK. Trimming cost V 3 bases and J 2 bases, with 13 bases left between them. CDR3 length: 16 amino acids. The PCR employed 60 Vbeta primers together with 13 Jbeta primers. This table comes from immunoSEQ multiplex PCR, and its TCRdb copy is limited to in-frame clones, with some not included. Across around 130,000 clones, the top ten clones capture less than 2.5% of the sample. In the case of this clone: The antigen remains unidentified.

The origin of this receptor is a woman aged 60 to 75 in good health and CMV-seronegative. The sample consisted of PBMCs. The J gene is TRBJ1-4, the V gene TRBV14; tentative D call: TRBD1 (6 bases). CDR3 amino acids: CASSQERTATNEKLFF. For the CDR3, the DNA is TGTGCCAGCAGCCAGGAAAGGACAGCGACTAATGAAAAACTGTTTTTT.